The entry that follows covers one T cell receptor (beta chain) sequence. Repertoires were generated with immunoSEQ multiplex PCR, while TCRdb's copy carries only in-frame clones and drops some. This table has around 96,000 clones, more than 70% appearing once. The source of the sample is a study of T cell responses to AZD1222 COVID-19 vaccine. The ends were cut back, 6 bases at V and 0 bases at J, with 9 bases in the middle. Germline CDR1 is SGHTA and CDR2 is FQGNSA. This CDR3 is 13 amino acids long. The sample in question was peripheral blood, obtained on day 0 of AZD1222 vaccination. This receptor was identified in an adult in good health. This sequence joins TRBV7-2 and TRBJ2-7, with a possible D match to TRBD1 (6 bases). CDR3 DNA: TGTGCCAGCAGGCAACAGGGCTCCTACGAGCAGTACTTC. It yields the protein CASRQQGSYEQYF.